This T cell receptor (beta chain) was profiled in a study of T cells in Graves' hyperthyroidism and ophthalmopathy. The study, taken as a whole, reports: Most expanded thyroid clonotypes above 0.001 recurred in blood.

This clonotype was recorded at least ten times. Its target is not known. What was amplified from RNA transcripts were TCR beta CDR3 regions. First-round RT-PCR targeting the TCR CDR3 was performed with the HTBI primer set. TCRdb recomputed calls from the multiplex PCR reads with MiXCR, one row per CDR3 protein. Counted here are about 26,000 distinct CDR3 sequences, roughly 45% occurring once; the ten biggest clones make up 10%. The receptor was isolated from a woman aged 30 to 39 with Graves' hyperthyroidism. Sequenced material: blood.

The CDR3 DNA follows: TGCAGTGCTAGGACCGCGGGACTAGCGGGATTCAATGAGCAGTTCTTC. It codes for CSARTAGLAGFNEQFF. This chain connects TRBV20-1 to TRBJ2-1; the match to TRBD2 covers 13 bases. V dropped 3 bases and J dropped 6; count of bases not matched to a gene: 8. CDR1 is DFQATT, CDR2 SNEGSKA, per germline (reference sequence). The CDR3 has 16 residues.